The 25 T cell receptor beta chains given below trace back to one sample, sequenced in a study of cytomegalovirus exposure and HLA in healthy donors. PCR involved 60 Vbeta and 13 Jbeta primers. Produced via immunoSEQ multiplex PCR; TCRdb's table is partial and in-frame only. The sample lists about 210,000 clones; around 86% were seen once. Material: PBMCs. The source of these receptors is a woman aged 50 to 60 in good health and CMV-seropositive.

The V call is TRBV6-5, the J call TRBJ1-2; D is unresolved. The V and J ends lost 4 bases and 2 bases respectively, with 8 bases between them. Germline CDR1 and CDR2: MNHEY and SVGAGI. This CDR3 is 13 amino acids long. The CDR3, as DNA: TGTGCCAGCAGTTCCGATGAGAACTATGGCTACACCTTC. This encodes CASSSDENYGYTF.

This clone was seen more than once but under ten times. The chain links TRBV9 to TRBJ1-2; a possible D gene is TRBD1 (6 bases). With 0 bases removed from V and 7 bases from J, the gap between germline ends came to 10 bases. The CDR3 runs to 13 residues. Per the germline V gene, CDR1 is SGDLS and CDR2 is YYNGEE. The CDR3 reads CASSVAGGSGYTF. The CDR3 bases are TGTGCCAGCAGCGTAGCTGGGGGCAGTGGCTACACCTTC.

V and J are TRBV19 and TRBJ2-1, with D tentatively TRBD1 (6 bases). V was clipped by 3 bases and J by 3 bases, with 6 bases between them. CDR1 LNHDA and CDR2 SQIVND come from the germline V gene (reference sequence). The CDR3 consists of 13 residues. CDR3 protein: CASSMDSYNEQFF. In DNA, the CDR3 is TGTGCCAGTAGTATGGACAGCTACAATGAGCAGTTCTTC.

The chain is built from TRBV7-9 and TRBJ2-3, with D possibly being TRBD2 (7 bases). The CDR3 is 18 amino acids. In germline, CDR1 is SEHNR, CDR2 FQNEAQ (reference sequence). Trimming pared 4 bases from V and 0 bases from J, leaving 20 bases between. DNA for the CDR3: TGTGCCAGCAGCTCGCCAGGGCTGGCGGGGGCCAGCACAGATACGCAGTATTTT. Protein: CASSSPGLAGASTDTQYF.

This chain links TRBV5-5 with TRBJ2-7; possible D gene TRBD2, 6 bases. This CDR3 has 12 amino acids. The germline V gene encodes CDR1 SGHKS and CDR2 YYEKEE (reference sequence). V was shortened by 3 bases and J by 6 bases, with 10 bases between the two germline ends. The CDR3 loop is CASSSMEGEQYF. DNA of the CDR3: TGTGCCAGCAGCTCTATGGAGGGCGAGCAGTACTTC.

Only a few counts were recorded for this clone. The chain links TRBV27 to TRBJ1-1, with no clear D. Germline assignment: CDR1 MNHEY and CDR2 SMNVEV (reference sequence). Trimming left V 3 bases short and J 1 base short, with 9 bases between. This CDR3 has 14 amino acids. CDR3 residues: CASSFRGTNTEAFF. Written as DNA, the CDR3 is TGTGCCAGCAGTTTCCGGGGTACGAACACTGAAGCTTTCTTT.

The chain combines TRBV4-1 with TRBJ2-7, with D perhaps matching TRBD1 (6 bases). In germline, CDR1 is MGHRA, CDR2 YSYEKL. Trimming took 2 bases from V and 0 from J, leaving 8 bases between them. The CDR3 consists of 14 residues. Here the CDR3 DNA reads TGCGCCAGCAGCCAAACAGGGATCTCCTACGAGCAGTACTTC. This encodes CASSQTGISYEQYF.

This rearrangement joins TRBV5-6 to TRBJ1-1; D uncertain. Germline CDR1 is SGHDT and CDR2 is YYEEEE. The CDR3 is 12 residues long. V dropped 2 bases and J dropped 5 bases, with 7 bases sitting between them. The CDR3 region has the DNA TGTGCCAGCAGCTTCAGGAAGACTGAAGCTTTCTTT. It yields the protein CASSFRKTEAFF. The full variable domain, in which reference TRBV5-6 and TRBJ1-1 provide the parts outside the CDR3, is DAGVTQSPTHLIKTRGQQVTLRCSPKSGHDTVSWYQQALGQGPQFIFQYYEEEERQRGNFPDRFSGHQFPNYSSELNVNALLLGDSALYLCASSFRKTEAFFGQGTRLTVV.

The chain employs TRBV6-5 and TRBJ1-2, with TRBD1 as a possible D gene (5 bases). The CDR3 covers 14 residues. V was clipped by 0 bases and J by 6 bases, with 11 bases between them. Germline V gene data show CDR1 as MNHEY and CDR2 as SVGAGI. Here the CDR3 DNA reads TGTGCCAGCAGTTACTCGAGGCAGGGTAATGGCTACACCTTC. The encoded protein is CASSYSRQGNGYTF.

This chain connects TRBV4-1 to TRBJ1-5; 7 bases align to TRBD1. Germline trimming cut 3 bases from V and 5 bases from J; bases unmatched to any gene: 10. The CDR3 is made up of 16 amino acids. Germline V CDR1 and CDR2: MGHRA, YSYEKL. CDR3 protein: CASSHDRAKEDQPQHF. The CDR3 DNA is TGCGCCAGCAGCCATGACAGGGCTAAGGAAGATCAGCCCCAGCATTTT.

The rearrangement joins TRBV30 to TRBJ2-1; 12 bases are a match to TRBD2. V shed 1 base, J shed 0 bases, and the junction held 10 bases outside the gene matches. CDR3 length: 19 residues. The germline CDR1 and CDR2 sequences are GTSNPN and SVGIG (reference sequence). CDR3 nucleotide sequence: TGTGCCTGGAGTGGAGGGGCTAGCGGGGGGGAAAGCTCCTACAATGAGCAGTTCTTC. Protein sequence: CAWSGGASGGESSYNEQFF. Supplemented by reference TRBV30 and TRBJ2-1, the full variable domain reads SQTIHQWPATLVQPVGSPLSLECTVEGTSNPNLYWYRQAAGRGLQLLFYSVGIGQISSEVPQNLSASRPQDRQFILSSKKLLLSDSGFYLCAWSGGASGGESSYNEQFFGPGTRLTVL.

The rearrangement links TRBV2 to TRBJ2-7; the match to TRBD2 covers 9 bases. Germline CDR1 is SNHLY and CDR2 is FYNNEI. The CDR3 consists of 17 residues. Germline trimming cut 4 bases from V and 1 base from J; bases unmatched to any gene: 11. The CDR3 region has the DNA TGTGCCAGCAGTGTGGAAGCGGGGGGCTCGAATTCCTACGAGCAGTACTTC. It specifies CASSVEAGGSNSYEQYF.

The rearrangement links TRBV7-2 to TRBJ1-1; D not resolved. The germline V gene has CDR1 SGHTA and CDR2 FQGNSA. The V end was cut by 3 bases, the J end by 11 bases, with 16 bases between. The CDR3 spans 13 residues. For the CDR3, the DNA is TGTGCCAGCAGCTTCGATTCTGACTCTAGGGCTTTCTTT. Amino acid sequence: CASSFDSDSRAFF.

The rearrangement uses TRBV4-3 and TRBJ1-1; D uncertain. CDR1 and CDR2 (germline): LGHNA, YSLEER. V was shortened by 4 bases and J by 0 bases, with 15 bases between the two germline ends. The CDR3 totals 16 residues. This chain's CDR3 is CASSPSSIRVNTEAFF. CDR3 coding DNA: TGCGCCAGCAGCCCGTCTTCGATACGGGTGAACACTGAAGCTTTCTTT.

V gene TRBV10-3 combines with J gene TRBJ1-1, with 7 positions matching TRBD1. This CDR3 comprises 16 residues. Germline V gives CDR1 ENHRY, CDR2 SYGVKD. V trimming: 2 bases; J trimming: 1 base; junction bases outside the gene matches: 7. CDR3 protein: CAISENRGKANTEAFF. CDR3 nucleotide sequence: TGTGCCATCAGTGAGAACAGGGGAAAGGCGAACACTGAAGCTTTCTTT.

This clone was detected a few times. The chain recombines TRBV5-4 with TRBJ2-3; 8 bases agree with TRBD2. CDR1 and CDR2 from the germline V gene are SGHNT and YYREEE (reference sequence). This CDR3 has 15 amino acids. J gave up 2 bases and V 3 bases, and 5 bases lay outside the gene matches. DNA of the CDR3: TGTGCCAGCAGCTCACGGGGGGGAGACACAGATACGCAGTATTTT. Its protein product is CASSSRGGDTDTQYF.

The rearrangement uses TRBV11-2 and TRBJ1-3; D is unclear. CDR1 and CDR2 from the germline V gene are SGHAT and FQNNGV. V was shortened by 6 bases and J by 0 bases, with 12 bases between the two germline ends. The CDR3 is 15 residues long. This chain's CDR3 is CASSSDGVSGNTIYF. As DNA, the CDR3 is TGTGCCAGCAGTTCTGACGGAGTCTCTGGAAACACCATATATTTT.

J is TRBJ2-3 and V is TRBV9; 9 bases match TRBD2. The CDR3 length is 14 residues. Trimming removed 4 bases from V and 6 bases from J; junction bases left unmatched: 6. The V gene's germline CDR1 is SGDLS and CDR2 YYNGEE. The CDR3: CASSTRLAADTQYF. CDR3 DNA sequence: TGTGCCAGCAGCACCCGACTAGCGGCGGATACGCAGTATTTT.

The chain uses TRBV6-6 and TRBJ1-5; D possibly corresponds to TRBD1 (6 bases). From germline, CDR1 is MNHNY and CDR2 SVGAGI (reference sequence). The CDR3 loop spans 15 amino acids. V lost 6 bases, J lost 3 bases, and 15 bases lay in between. The CDR3 is CASSASGGPNQPQHF. The CDR3, as DNA: TGTGCCAGCAGCGCCTCGGGGGGCCCCAATCAGCCCCAGCATTTT.

This clone was observed a single time. The chain joins TRBV13 to TRBJ1-1; D perhaps matches TRBD1 (5 bases). Trimming shortened V by 2 bases and J by 4 bases, and 14 bases separated the two germline ends. CDR1 PRHDT and CDR2 FYEKMQ come from the germline V gene (reference sequence). The CDR3 has 15 residues. The chain's CDR3 is CASSLITSGRTEAFF. Written as DNA, the CDR3 is TGTGCCAGCAGCTTAATCACTTCAGGGCGCACTGAAGCTTTCTTT. Filled out from reference TRBV13 and TRBJ1-1, the complete variable domain reads AAGVIQSPRHLIKEKRETATLKCYPIPRHDTVYWYQQGPGQDPQFLISFYEKMQSDKGSIPDRFSAQQFSDYHSELNMSSLELGDSALYFCASSLITSGRTEAFFGQGTRLTVV.

The gene calls are TRBV30 and TRBJ2-1; 12 nucleotides line up with TRBD2. This CDR3 contains 13 residues. The germline V gene encodes CDR1 GTSNPN and CDR2 SVGIG (reference sequence). The J segment lost 9 bases and the V segment lost 3 bases, leaving 3 bases of the junction unmatched. CDR3 loop: CAWRKTSGGEQFF. The CDR3 DNA is TGTGCCTGGAGAAAGACTAGCGGGGGTGAGCAGTTCTTC. The whole variable domain, filled in from reference TRBV30 and TRBJ2-1, reads SQTIHQWPATLVQPVGSPLSLECTVEGTSNPNLYWYRQAAGRGLQLLFYSVGIGQISSEVPQNLSASRPQDRQFILSSKKLLLSDSGFYLCAWRKTSGGEQFFGPGTRLTVL.

Remarks on this clone: Its ends do not fully match the called genes, so a read error is possible. CDR3 residues: CASKRGSSLGRGRNNGQFF. CDR3 in DNA: TGTGCCTCGAAGCGGGGTAGCAGTTTGGGGAGGGGCCGCAACAATGGGCAGTTCTTC. J is TRBJ2-1 and V is TRBV30; TRBD2 aligns across 7 bases. In germline, CDR1 is GTSNPN, CDR2 SVGIG (reference sequence). CDR3 size: 19 residues.

The chain is built from TRBV19 and TRBJ2-5; TRBD2 matches at 7 bases. The ends lost 4 bases at V and 0 bases at J; junction bases unmatched: 8. Germline assignment: CDR1 LNHDA and CDR2 SQIVND (reference sequence). The CDR3 runs to 16 residues. CDR3 amino acids: CASSTQTSQDQETQYF. CDR3 nucleotide sequence: TGTGCCAGTAGTACCCAGACTAGCCAGGACCAAGAGACCCAGTACTTC.

This sequence joins TRBV7-3 and TRBJ2-7; the D gene is possibly TRBD1 (5 bases). V lost 5 bases and J 5 bases, leaving 16 bases between the germline ends. The V gene's germline CDR1 is SGHTA and CDR2 FQGTGA. The CDR3 covers 14 residues. DNA for the CDR3: TGTGCCAGCAGCGCTCAGGGTTATCCCGACGAGCAGTACTTC. Residues: CASSAQGYPDEQYF.

V is TRBV7-6 and J is TRBJ1-2; D is perhaps TRBD1 (5 bases). Trimming took 0 bases from V and 3 from J, leaving 14 bases between them. In germline, CDR1 is SGHVS, CDR2 FNYEAQ. The CDR3 loop spans 16 amino acids. The CDR3 region is CASSLAAQEPYYGYTF. The CDR3 DNA reads TGTGCCAGCAGCTTAGCGGCACAGGAGCCCTACTATGGCTACACCTTC.